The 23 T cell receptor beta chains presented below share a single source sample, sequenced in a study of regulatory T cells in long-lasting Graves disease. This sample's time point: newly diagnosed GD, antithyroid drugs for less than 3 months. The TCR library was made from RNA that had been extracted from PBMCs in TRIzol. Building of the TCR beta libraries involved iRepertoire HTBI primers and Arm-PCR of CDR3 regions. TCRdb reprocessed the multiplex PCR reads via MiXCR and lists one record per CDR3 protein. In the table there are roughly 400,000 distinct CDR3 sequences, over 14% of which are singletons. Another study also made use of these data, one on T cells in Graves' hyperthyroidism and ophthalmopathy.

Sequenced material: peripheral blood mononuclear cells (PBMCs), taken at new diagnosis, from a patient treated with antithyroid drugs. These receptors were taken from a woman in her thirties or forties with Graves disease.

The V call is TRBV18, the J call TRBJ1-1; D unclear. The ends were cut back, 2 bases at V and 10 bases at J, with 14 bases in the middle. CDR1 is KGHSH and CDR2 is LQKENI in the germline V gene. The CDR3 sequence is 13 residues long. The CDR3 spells CASSPEALGRAFF. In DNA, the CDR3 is TGTGCCAGCTCACCAGAGGCCCTCGGGCGAGCTTTCTTT.

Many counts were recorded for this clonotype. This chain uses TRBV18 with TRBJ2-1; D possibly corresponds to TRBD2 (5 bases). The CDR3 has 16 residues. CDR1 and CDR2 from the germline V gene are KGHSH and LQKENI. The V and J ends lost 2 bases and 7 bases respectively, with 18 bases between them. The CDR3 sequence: CASSPRWSGSGNEQFF. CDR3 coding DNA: TGTGCCAGCTCACCAAGGTGGAGTGGGAGTGGGAATGAGCAGTTCTTC.

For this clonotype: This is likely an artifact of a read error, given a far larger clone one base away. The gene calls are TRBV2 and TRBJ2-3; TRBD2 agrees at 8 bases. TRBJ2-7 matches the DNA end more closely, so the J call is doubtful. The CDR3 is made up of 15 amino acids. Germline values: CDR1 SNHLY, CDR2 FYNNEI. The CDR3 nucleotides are TGTACCAGCAGTACTAGCGGAGCGTCAATTGGAGAGCAGTACTTC. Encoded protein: CTSSTSGASIGEQYF.

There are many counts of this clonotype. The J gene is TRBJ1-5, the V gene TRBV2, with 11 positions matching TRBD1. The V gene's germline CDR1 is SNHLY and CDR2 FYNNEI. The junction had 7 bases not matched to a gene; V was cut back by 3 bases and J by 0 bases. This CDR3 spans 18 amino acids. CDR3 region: CASSDPGTGGPSNQPQHF. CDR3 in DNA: TGTGCCAGCAGTGACCCCGGGACAGGGGGGCCTAGCAATCAGCCCCAGCATTTT.

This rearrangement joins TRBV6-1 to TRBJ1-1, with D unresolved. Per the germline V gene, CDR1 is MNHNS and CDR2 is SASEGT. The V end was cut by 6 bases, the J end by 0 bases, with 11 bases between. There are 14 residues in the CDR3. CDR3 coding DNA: TGTGCCAGCAGAAATTTCTTCATGAACACTGAAGCTTTCTTT. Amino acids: CASRNFFMNTEAFF.

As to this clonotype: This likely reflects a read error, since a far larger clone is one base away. CDR3 in amino acids: CASSLRGVRGETQYF. The CDR3 DNA reads as TGTGCCAGCAGCTTACGGGGGGTCCGAGGAGAGACCCAGTACTTC. This chain uses TRBV11-2 with TRBJ2-1, with 7 bases lining up with TRBD2. The J call may not be correct, given that the DNA end is closer to TRBJ2-5. The CDR3 runs 15 residues. CDR1 and CDR2 from the germline V gene are SGHAT and FQNNGV.

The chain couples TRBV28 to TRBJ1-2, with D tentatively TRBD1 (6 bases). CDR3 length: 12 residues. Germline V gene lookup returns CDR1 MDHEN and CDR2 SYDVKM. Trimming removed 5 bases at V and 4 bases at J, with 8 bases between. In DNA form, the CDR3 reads TGTGCCAGCAGTGCCAGGGGCTATGGCTACACCTTC. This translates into CASSARGYGYTF.

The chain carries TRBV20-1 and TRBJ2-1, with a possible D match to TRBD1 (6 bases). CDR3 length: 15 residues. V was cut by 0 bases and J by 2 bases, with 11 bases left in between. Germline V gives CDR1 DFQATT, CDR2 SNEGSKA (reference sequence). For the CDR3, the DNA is TGCAGTGCTAGAGACAGGACAGCTACCTACAATGAGCAGTTCTTC. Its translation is CSARDRTATYNEQFF.

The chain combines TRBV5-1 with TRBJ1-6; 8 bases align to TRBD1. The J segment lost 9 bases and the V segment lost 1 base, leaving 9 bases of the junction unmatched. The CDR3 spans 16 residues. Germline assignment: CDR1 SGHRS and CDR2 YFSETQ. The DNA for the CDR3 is TGCGCCAGCAGCTTGAGGGCACAGGGGGATAGTTCACCCCTCCACTTT. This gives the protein CASSLRAQGDSSPLHF.

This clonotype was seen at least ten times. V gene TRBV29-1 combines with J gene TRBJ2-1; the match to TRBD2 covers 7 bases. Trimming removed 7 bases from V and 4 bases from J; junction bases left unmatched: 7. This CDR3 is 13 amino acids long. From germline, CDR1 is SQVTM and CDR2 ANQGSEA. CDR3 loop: CSGGSSGYNEQFF. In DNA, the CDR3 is TGCAGCGGGGGGTCTAGCGGTTACAATGAGCAGTTCTTC.

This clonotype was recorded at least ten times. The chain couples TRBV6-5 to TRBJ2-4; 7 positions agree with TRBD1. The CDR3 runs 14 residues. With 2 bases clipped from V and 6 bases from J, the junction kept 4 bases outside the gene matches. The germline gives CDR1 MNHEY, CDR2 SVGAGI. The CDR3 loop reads CASSYDREGNIQYF. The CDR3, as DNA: TGTGCCAGCAGTTACGACAGGGAAGGAAACATTCAGTACTTC.

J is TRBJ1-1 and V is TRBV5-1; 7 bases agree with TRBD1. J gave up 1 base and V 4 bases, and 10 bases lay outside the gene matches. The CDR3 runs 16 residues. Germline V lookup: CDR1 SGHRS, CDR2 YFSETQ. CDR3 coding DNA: TGCGCCAGCAGCCCCTCAGGGGGAGGCAGGAACACTGAAGCTTTCTTT. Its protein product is CASSPSGGGRNTEAFF.

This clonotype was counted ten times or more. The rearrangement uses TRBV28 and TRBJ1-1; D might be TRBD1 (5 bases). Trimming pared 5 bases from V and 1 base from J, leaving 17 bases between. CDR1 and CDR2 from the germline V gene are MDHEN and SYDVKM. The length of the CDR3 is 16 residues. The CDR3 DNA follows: TGTGCCAGCAGTCCGCTGGGAGGGGCCAAGAACACTGAAGCTTTCTTT. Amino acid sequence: CASSPLGGAKNTEAFF.

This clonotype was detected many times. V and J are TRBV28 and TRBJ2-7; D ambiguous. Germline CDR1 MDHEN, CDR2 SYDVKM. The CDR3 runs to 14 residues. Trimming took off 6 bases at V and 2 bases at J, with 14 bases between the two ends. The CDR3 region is CASSLGWGTYEQYF. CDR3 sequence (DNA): TGTGCCAGCAGCTTGGGTTGGGGAACCTACGAGCAGTACTTC.

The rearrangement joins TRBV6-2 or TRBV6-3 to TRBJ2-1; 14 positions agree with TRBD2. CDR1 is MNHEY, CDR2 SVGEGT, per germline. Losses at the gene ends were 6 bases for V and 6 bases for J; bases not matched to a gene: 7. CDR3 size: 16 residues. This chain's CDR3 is CASSSIGLAGGNEQFF. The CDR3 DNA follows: TGTGCCAGCAGCAGTATTGGACTAGCGGGAGGCAATGAGCAGTTCTTC.

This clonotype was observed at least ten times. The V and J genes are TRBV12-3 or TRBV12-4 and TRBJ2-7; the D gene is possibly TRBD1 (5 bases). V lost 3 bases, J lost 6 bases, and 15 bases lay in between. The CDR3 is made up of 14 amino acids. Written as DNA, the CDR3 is TGTGCCAGCAGTTTGAAGCAGGGAAGGGGCGAGCAGTACTTC. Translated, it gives CASSLKQGRGEQYF.

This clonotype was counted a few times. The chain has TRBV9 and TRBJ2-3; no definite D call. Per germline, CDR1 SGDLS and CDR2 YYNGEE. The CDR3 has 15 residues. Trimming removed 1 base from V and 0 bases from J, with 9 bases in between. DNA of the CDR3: TGTGCCAGCAGCGTAAGGGCCCTTAGCACAGATACGCAGTATTTT. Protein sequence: CASSVRALSTDTQYF. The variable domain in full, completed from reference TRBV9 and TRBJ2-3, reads DSGVTQTPKHLITATGQRVTLRCSPRSGDLSVYWYQQSLDQGLQFLIQYYNGEERAKGNILERFSAQQFPDLHSELNLSSLELGDSALYFCASSVRALSTDTQYFGPGTRLTVL.

In DNA, the CDR3 is TGTGCCAGTAGTATCTCGGTCAGGGATGAAGCTTTCTTT. Amino acids: CASSISVRDEAFF. V and J are TRBV19 and TRBJ1-1, with D possibly being TRBD1 (5 bases). The length of the CDR3 is 13 residues. Trimming left V 3 bases short and J 7 bases short, with 12 bases between. CDR1 LNHDA and CDR2 SQIVND come from the germline V gene (reference sequence).

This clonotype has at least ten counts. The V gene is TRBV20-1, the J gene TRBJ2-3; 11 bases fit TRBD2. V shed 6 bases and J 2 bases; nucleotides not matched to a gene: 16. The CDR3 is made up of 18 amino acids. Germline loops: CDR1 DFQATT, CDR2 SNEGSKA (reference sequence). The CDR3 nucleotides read TGCAGTGCCTGGGTTCGGTGGGGGACTAGCGGATCCACAGATACGCAGTATTTT. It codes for CSAWVRWGTSGSTDTQYF.

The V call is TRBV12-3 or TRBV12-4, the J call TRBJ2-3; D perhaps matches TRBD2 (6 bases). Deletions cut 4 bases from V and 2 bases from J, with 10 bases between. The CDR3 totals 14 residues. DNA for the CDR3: TGTGCCAGCAGTTCCCCGGGGGACACAGATACGCAGTATTTT. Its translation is CASSSPGDTDTQYF.

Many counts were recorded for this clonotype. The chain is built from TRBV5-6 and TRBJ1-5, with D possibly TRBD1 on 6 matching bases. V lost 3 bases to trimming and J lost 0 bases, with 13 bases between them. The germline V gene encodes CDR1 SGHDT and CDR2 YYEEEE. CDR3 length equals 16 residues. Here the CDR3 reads CASSSQGPSSNQPQHF. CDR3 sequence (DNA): TGTGCCAGCAGCTCACAGGGACCTTCTAGCAATCAGCCCCAGCATTTT.

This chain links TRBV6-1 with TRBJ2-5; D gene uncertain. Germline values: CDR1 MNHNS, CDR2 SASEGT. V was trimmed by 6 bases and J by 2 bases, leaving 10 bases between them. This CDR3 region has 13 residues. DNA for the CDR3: TGTGCCAGCAGGGTTTGGGTGCAAGAGACCCAGTACTTC. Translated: CASRVWVQETQYF.

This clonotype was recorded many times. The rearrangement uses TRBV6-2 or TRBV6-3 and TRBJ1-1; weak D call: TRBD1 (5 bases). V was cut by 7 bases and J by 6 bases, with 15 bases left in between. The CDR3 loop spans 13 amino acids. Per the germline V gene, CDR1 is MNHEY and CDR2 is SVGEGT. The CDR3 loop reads CASTVGPGAEAFF. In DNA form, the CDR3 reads TGTGCCAGCACGGTGGGGCCAGGCGCTGAAGCTTTCTTT.